This T cell receptor (beta chain) emerged from a study of vaccination and CD4 T cells after COVID-19. Study-level points and caveats: Vaccine-specific clones numbering 304 of 307 showed spike mono-reactivity in convalescent patients. It was observed that, in convalescent patients, a median approximately 90% of reactive clones arose only post-vaccination.

CD4+ T cells that had been cultured provided DNA sequenced with the Oncomine TCR Beta short-read assay. The authors extracted genomic DNA from cultured CD4+ T cells. TCRdb fed the PCR reads into MiXCR, producing one record per CDR3 protein. Among more than 12,000 distinct CDR3 sequences listed, roughly 28% were seen once. Germline V gene sequence: CDR1 SNHLY, CDR2 FYNNEI. This CDR3 is built from 18 residues. V lost 6 bases, J lost 1 base, and 21 bases lay in between. The sample's treatment: roughly ten-day PBMC culture with coronavirus spike peptide pools or control peptides (ViraFEST assay). This clonotype was picked up a small number of times. The antigen is unknown.

The sequenced sample was cultured CD4+ T cells from blood. This receptor was identified in a human donor with COVID-19. This sequence joins TRBV2 and TRBJ2-2; possibly TRBD1 for D (6 bases). CDR3 nucleotide sequence: TGTGCCAGCAGGCTCGGGACACGATTCTTCGAGAACACCGGGGAGCTGTTTTTT. This codes for CASRLGTRFFENTGELFF. Variable domain in full (rest from reference TRBV2 and TRBJ2-2): EPEVTQTPSHQVTQMGQEVILRCVPISNHLYFYWYRQILGQKVEFLVSFYNNEISEKSEIFDDQFSVERPDGSNFTLKIRSTKLEDSAMYFCASRLGTRFFENTGELFFGEGSRLTVL.